Listed here is a single TCR beta chain. Its target antigen remains unknown. The junction shows a germline mismatch at one end, possibly a read error. In total, fewer than 750 healthy bone marrow donors made up the cohort. At the time of sampling, every cohort member was nominally healthy, though immune exposures that went unrecorded were likely present. The donor tested CMV seronegative, placing the donor among the 352 seronegative members of the cohort. Every donor gave a peripheral blood sample, and the peripheral blood mononuclear cells from that sample were used for TCR beta sequencing. The Qiagen DNeasy Blood Extraction Kit was used to extract genomic DNA from the blood cell samples. To prepare the library, the immunoSEQ multiplex PCR assay was applied. For the multiplex PCR, a mixture combining 60 forward primers for TCR Vbeta segments and 13 reverse primers for TCR Jbeta segments was used. A multiplex PCR assay on genomic DNA amplified the CDR3 region of rearranged TCR beta genes. Amplified TCR beta libraries were sequenced as 87-base-pair reads on the Illumina HiSeq System. Regarding the original processing steps: A later analysis counted approximately 84 million unique TCR beta chains across the 650 to 800 repertoires, and about 10 million of these chains were shared by at least two donors. A nearest-neighbor algorithm error-corrected the raw reads and collapsed the reads into unique sequences, merging closely related sequences to remove PCR and sequencing errors. Alignment of CDR3 sequences to IMGT reference sequences was used to assign V, D and J gene segments. For a sequence to be retained, a match of at least six nucleotides to both a V gene segment and a J gene segment was required. Rearrangements were called productive when the CDR3 lacked stop codons and stayed in frame with V and J; all others were non-productive. Following IMGT convention, CDR3 was defined as the stretch from the second conserved V-encoded cysteine up to the conserved J-encoded phenylalanine. The earlier analysis of about 560 of the donors excluded any sequence lacking an unambiguous match to a single V gene segment. In an earlier analysis of 587 of the donors, V segments were called functional above 56.7% productive rearrangements and were called segregating when the between-donor standard deviation exceeded 5%. A statistical classification framework was developed to diagnose cytomegalovirus status using the catalog of TCR beta chain sequences. V and J gene assignment, in a later analysis, came from comparing TCR nucleotide sequences with IMGT/GENE-DB human TR gene sequences. The TCRdist pipeline was used in a later analysis to assign CDR3 sequences and most-parsimonious VDJ recombination scenarios. In a later analysis, each TCR beta chain was defined by its CDR3 amino acid sequence together with its V-gene family, and reads without a unique V-gene family were excluded. As a way to deal with suspected cross-contamination and a sequencing artifact, a later analysis dropped 450 to 700 nucleotide sequences that were highly shared and had low generation probability. In a later analysis, a clonal expansion index was calculated for each public chain from normalized within-repertoire ranks of inferred template counts. In a later analysis, generation probabilities were computed with a VDJ recombination model fitted to out-of-frame rearrangements, and the resulting probabilities were checked against IGoR. In a later analysis, TCR-TCR, TCR-HLA and TCR-CMV co-occurrence was scored with hypergeometric tests, and a repertoire-size bias correction was applied to TCR pairs. To estimate false discovery rates, a later analysis permuted the HLA or CMV assignments 20 times. In a later analysis, co-occurring TCRs were grouped with DBSCAN, and TCRdist sequence similarity was added when clustering was performed within HLA-allele-positive subsets. Co-occurrence clustering excluded repertoires with fewer than 30,000 or more than 120,000 public chains, plus five with anomalous nucleotide sharing. The table was pulled from immuneACCESS by TCRdb, which kept in-frame rearrangements only. Such tables lose some clones; where checked, under half of the loss comes from unresolved V genes, and the rest has no known cause. That table supplies the V and J calls and clone size; D and trimming were determined from the DNA. This sample lists about 250,000 clones; 80% to 95% were detected once. The ten top clones hold roughly 1.6% of the sample.

This sample stems from a study of cytomegalovirus exposure and HLA in healthy donors (TCRdb year 2017). At the level of the whole study: An earlier analysis of 587 of the donors reported 250 to 300 Gb of sequence data and 100 million to 130 million unique TCR beta sequences from some 180 million T cells. Donor age, sex, ethnicity and CMV serostatus were compiled together with the repertoire data. Among roughly 400 genotyped donors of the cohort, an average of around 250,000 unique TCR beta nucleotide sequences was sequenced per donor, of which 15% to 20% were non-productive. The study aimed to test whether cataloging public T cell receptors could reveal signatures of past pathogen exposure. About 300 gigabases of sequencing data and around 85 million unique TCR sequences made up an early release that covered around 640 HLA-typed donors. To study patterns of TCR occurrence, a later analysis re-analyzed previously published TCR beta repertoires from around 660 donors and added high-resolution HLA genotyping. In an earlier analysis of several hundred of the donors, high-throughput TCR beta sequencing was used to judge whether each TCR beta V gene segment behaved as functional or pseudogenic. The study profiled the T cell repertoires of more than 500 subjects by immunosequencing and related them to cytomegalovirus serostatus. Typing coverage varied by locus: about 620-630 donors for A, B, C, DRB1 and DQB1; roughly 560 for DQA1; 606 for DPA1; 450 to 480 for DPB1. The genetic ancestry cluster associated with self-reported Caucasian donors included 81% of the roughly 380 genotyped donors. Rather than drawing on any new phenotypic data, the later analysis identified candidate immune exposures from TCR beta sequences and the way those sequences occurred across donors. To predict cytomegalovirus infection status, the study brought together high-throughput TCR immunosequencing, statistical association of individual TCRs with disease status, and machine learning. Along with the roughly 710-subject first cohort, a separate validation cohort of around 110 different subjects was used. HLA typing covered class I and class II loci at four-digit resolution. Because of strong linkage in the cohort, a few DR-DQ haplotypes were treated as single units for association and clustering. A later genetic analysis used genome-wide SNP genotypes for about 65% of the roughly 670 donors, treating that subset as a discovery cohort. Every discovery cohort repertoire had been produced on one sequencing platform.

General study outcomes and caveats: The authors suggested that the approach could potentially be extended to other disease states and immunological phenotypes. A later genetic analysis reported fewer N-insertions in productive TCRs among donors in an Asian-associated ancestry cluster than the roughly 700-donor mean. The 87-base-pair reads could not distinguish some IMGT-functional V segments, including TRBV6-2 and TRBV6-3, so those segments were excluded. An earlier analysis of 587 of the donors showed that most TCR beta V segments appeared in productive rearrangements either about 87% or about 30% of the time, which broadly matched IMGT annotations. Strong co-occurrence of HLA alleles, especially DR and DQ, made assigning TCR associations to individual alleles difficult. Correlated functional status among segregating V segments might reflect linkage disequilibrium, but an unknown experimental factor could not be ruled out. A later analysis found that HLA-associated TCR beta chains were more clonally expanded and had lower generation probabilities than equally common non-associated chains. A further reported finding was that TCR beta sequences accurately predicted the HLA-A and HLA-B alleles for most subjects in the first cohort. The study listed 164 TCR beta chains as associated with cytomegalovirus. In a later analysis, most CMV-associated TCR beta chains were found to appear HLA-restricted, with HLA associations seemingly driven largely by CMV exposure. Only TCR beta chains were sequenced in this cohort, and the absence of alpha or paired-chain data limited detectable features. A later analysis found that TCR association rates varied across HLA loci, with DRB1 alleles showing the most associated TCRs and HLA-C alleles the fewest. A group of highly shared sequence variants was considered likely to be a technical artifact of the sequencing pipeline. Because counts were too low, seventeen rarely observed V segments, including chromosome 9 orphons, were excluded from the earlier analysis of some 590 of the donors. Specific HLA alleles were associated with over 15,000 TCR beta sequences at a false discovery rate of 0.05 in a later analysis. In a later genetic analysis, a missense DCLRE1C variant was associated with V-gene and J-gene trimming of TCR beta chains, and the association was replicated in an independent cohort. Because some donors lacked HLA typing at each locus, the association tests relied only on the typed subset. Across donors, most TCR sequences were observed very rarely, whereas some public TCRs were present in many individuals. In both the original and validation cohorts, the classifier was reported to diagnose cytomegalovirus status with high specificity and sensitivity. Presence/absence analyses assumed roughly uniform sequencing depth across donors, an assumption that may not hold. In vitro tests confirmed that a few of the cytomegalovirus-associated TCR beta chains recognize cytomegalovirus antigens. The only immune exposure information available for the cohort was CMV serostatus. A later analysis reported that several top co-occurrence clusters appeared linked to parvovirus B19, influenza, CMV and Epstein-Barr virus.

The CDR3 spans 12 residues, from the cysteine through the phenylalanine. The only DNA kept is the CDR3, 36 bases in frame from the first base. CDR1 and CDR2, looked up from the germline V gene (reference sequence), are SEHNR and FQNEAQ. Sequencing input: PBMCs. The TCR originated in a girl aged 2 to 9 in good health and CMV-seronegative. The receptor chain draws on TRBV7-9 and TRBJ1-1; TRBD1 could be the D gene, as 5 bases match. The CDR3 in this case is CSSSPRGTEAFF. The DNA sequence is TGTTCCAGCAGCCCAAGGGGCACTGAAGCTTTCTTT.